The table lists the clone carrying this TCR beta chain with a few counts. TCRdb re-analysed the RT-PCR reads in MiXCR, keeping a single row per CDR3 protein. Of roughly 150,000 distinct CDR3 sequences listed, more than 20% are singletons. The data derive from a study of patients and donors after allogeneic stem cell transplantation. V was pared by 4 bases and J by 1 base, with 5 bases between. Per the germline V gene, CDR1 is SGHDN and CDR2 is FVKESK. The CDR3 is made up of 12 amino acids. The sequenced sample was blood, either unsorted or a sorted T cell fraction (not recorded which). This TCR derives from a human donor who was either an allogeneic HSCT recipient or a stem cell or donor lymphocyte infusion donor (not recorded which). It is not recorded whose cells these are; they may come from a transplant donor. The J gene is TRBJ2-7, the V gene TRBV14; unclear D gene. The CDR3 nucleotides read TGTGCCAGCAGCCCAGCGTCCTACGAGCAGTACTTC. Translating gives CASSPASYEQYF.